The 28 T cell receptor beta chains in this list originate from one sample, sequenced in a study of human T cells and chemical hapten exposure. MiXCR, applied by TCRdb to the RACE reads, yields one record per CDR3 protein. There are about 340,000 distinct CDR3 sequences in the sample; roughly 6.9% occur only once, and around 8.2% lies in the top ten. This sample's time point: patch test 1, 2 weeks after DPC sensitization. Specified treatment: therapeutic diphenylcyclopropenone sensitization with weekly scalp DPC. The sequences come from whole blood, collected in connection with sensitization to the hapten diphenylcyclopropenone (DPC). The receptors here all came from a woman younger than 30 with alopecia areata. Some clones in this sample may be carry-over from other donors' samples.

This sequence joins TRBV9 and TRBJ2-7, with D unclear. There are 15 residues in the CDR3. Germline V lookup: CDR1 SGDLS, CDR2 YYNGEE. V was trimmed by 0 bases and J by 2 bases, leaving 12 bases between them. CDR3 amino acids: CASSVGMDGPYEQYF. DNA for the CDR3: TGTGCCAGCAGCGTAGGGATGGACGGTCCCTACGAGCAGTACTTC.

This clonotype was picked up a small number of times. This sequence joins TRBV28 and TRBJ1-2; TRBD1 aligns across 9 bases. Trimming took 3 bases from V and 6 from J; bases not matched to a gene: 5. The germline V gene encodes CDR1 MDHEN and CDR2 SYDVKM. The CDR3 has 14 residues. The CDR3 coding sequence is TGTGCCAGCAGTTTTTCGGGGACAGGGAATGGCTACACCTTC. Translating it yields CASSFSGTGNGYTF.

This clonotype was seen ten or more times. The chain joins TRBV12-3 or TRBV12-4 to TRBJ2-3; 10 nucleotides align to TRBD2. The junction had 8 bases not matched to a gene; V was cut back by 3 bases and J by 8 bases. The CDR3 runs 15 residues. CDR3 amino acids: CASSFSLAGRSTQYF. The CDR3 coding sequence is TGTGCCAGCAGTTTTTCACTAGCGGGGAGGAGTACGCAGTATTTT.

The chain has TRBV28 and TRBJ1-5, with TRBD1 identical over 8 bases. After removal of 6 bases from V and 5 bases from J, the junction contained 6 bases not matched to a gene. CDR1 is MDHEN and CDR2 is SYDVKM in the germline V gene. This CDR3 contains 14 residues. CDR3 in amino acids: CASRPDRGYQPQHF. Here the CDR3 DNA reads TGTGCCAGCAGGCCTGACAGGGGTTATCAGCCCCAGCATTTT.

The V call is TRBV12-3 or TRBV12-4, the J call TRBJ2-4, with D unclear. The CDR3 loop spans 15 amino acids. With 5 bases removed from V and 0 bases from J, the gap between germline ends came to 11 bases. The CDR3 nucleotides read TGTGCCAGCAGTATCCCGTTGGTAGCCAAAAACATTCAGTACTTC. Encoded protein: CASSIPLVAKNIQYF.

This clonotype showed up many times. This chain links TRBV6-2 or TRBV6-3 with TRBJ1-1; 8 bases map to TRBD1. Trimming removed 0 bases from V and 0 bases from J; junction bases left unmatched: 6. Germline lookup yields CDR1 MNHEY and CDR2 SVGEGT. This CDR3 is 17 amino acids long. CDR3 coding DNA: TGTGCCAGCAGTTACTCTCGCGACAGGGGATTGAACACTGAAGCTTTCTTT. This codes for CASSYSRDRGLNTEAFF.

The rearrangement links TRBV5-4 to TRBJ2-2, with D possibly being TRBD1 (6 bases). Germline V gives CDR1 SGHNT, CDR2 YYREEE (reference sequence). This CDR3 has 16 amino acids. V gave up 0 bases and J gave up 0 bases, with 9 bases separating them. The CDR3, as DNA: TGTGCCAGCAGCTTGGAACCAGGGGCGAACACCGGGGAGCTGTTTTTT. Translating it yields CASSLEPGANTGELFF.

This clonotype occurred a few times. The chain links TRBV5-1 to TRBJ1-1, with a possible D match to TRBD1 (6 bases). The length of the CDR3 is 13 residues. Trimming removed 7 bases from V and 1 base from J, with 11 bases in between. The germline V gene encodes CDR1 SGHRS and CDR2 YFSETQ. The CDR3 DNA sequence: TGCGCCAGCGCCGGGACAAAGAACACTGAAGCTTTCTTT. This encodes CASAGTKNTEAFF.

This clonotype was observed at least ten times. The chain carries TRBV12-3 or TRBV12-4 and TRBJ1-5, with TRBD1 matching over 10 bases. The ends lost 5 bases at V and 7 bases at J; junction bases unmatched: 14. CDR3 length: 17 residues. The CDR3 DNA is TGTGCCAGCAGTCGACTTGGGACAGGGGTCTGGAGGCAGCCCCAGCATTTT. It specifies CASSRLGTGVWRQPQHF.

The J gene is TRBJ1-4, the V gene TRBV7-8; no firm D call. The germline CDR1 and CDR2 sequences are SGHVS and FQNEAQ. Deletions cut 1 base from V and 0 bases from J, with 9 bases between. The CDR3 has 16 residues. Written as DNA, the CDR3 is TGTGCCAGCAGCTTAGTCCCCCATGCAACTAATGAAAAACTGTTTTTT. It specifies CASSLVPHATNEKLFF.

This clonotype was detected a few times. The V call is TRBV10-3, the J call TRBJ1-6; 8 nucleotides align to TRBD1. The CDR3 runs 16 residues. After removal of 4 bases from V and 10 bases from J, the junction contained 12 bases not matched to a gene. Per the germline V gene, CDR1 is ENHRY and CDR2 is SYGVKD. The CDR3 nucleotides read TGTGCCATCAGTGGGAGGACAGGGAGGGACAACTCACCCCTCCACTTT. Its translation is CAISGRTGRDNSPLHF.

This clonotype came up a few times. The rearrangement uses TRBV7-8 and TRBJ1-3, with 7 nucleotides matching TRBD1. Germline loops: CDR1 SGHVS, CDR2 FQNEAQ. This CDR3 region has 19 residues. The junction had 20 bases not matched to a gene; V was cut back by 5 bases and J by 4 bases. The CDR3 loop reads CASSPALGSEGARGNTIYF. CDR3 coding DNA: TGTGCCAGCAGCCCAGCATTGGGGTCCGAGGGGGCGCGGGGAAACACCATATATTTT.

The sample holds a few counts of this clonotype. The chain employs TRBV7-2 and TRBJ2-5; tentative D call: TRBD1 (6 bases). V dropped 3 bases and J dropped 2 bases, with 10 bases sitting between them. The CDR3 totals 14 residues. Germline CDR1 reads SGHTA; CDR2 reads FQGNSA. The CDR3 DNA sequence: TGTGCCAGCAGCTTTTCCGGGACACAAGAGACCCAGTACTTC. As protein: CASSFSGTQETQYF. Combining the CDR3 with reference TRBV7-2 and TRBJ2-5 gives the whole variable domain GAGVSQSPSNKVTEKGKDVELRCDPISGHTALYWYRQSLGQGLEFLIYFQGNSAPDKSGLPSDRFSAERTGGSVSTLTIQRTQQEDSAVYLCASSFSGTQETQYFGPGTRLLVL.

Points on this clonotype: This may come from a read error, since a much larger clone is one base off. The chain links TRBV24-1 to TRBJ2-2; D remains unclear. The CDR3 runs to 14 residues. V lost 5 bases, J lost 0 bases, and 6 bases lay in between. Looked up from germline, CDR1 is KGHDR and CDR2 is SFDVKD. CDR3 in DNA: TGTGCCACCAGTGGGTCCCCGAACACCGGGGAGCTGTTTTTT. Translated: CATSGSPNTGELFF.

This clonotype was observed at least ten times. The gene calls are TRBV29-1 and TRBJ2-3, with D hard to call. The CDR3 extends over 13 amino acids. CDR1 is SQVTM, CDR2 ANQGSEA, per germline. V lost 4 bases and J 2 bases, leaving 10 bases between the germline ends. CDR3 in DNA: TGCAGCGTTGCACAGAACCCCACAGATACGCAGTATTTT. Translated: CSVAQNPTDTQYF.

V gene TRBV7-8 combines with J gene TRBJ1-1; 7 nucleotides line up with TRBD1. V gave up 6 bases and J gave up 10 bases; unmatched junction bases: 8. CDR1 and CDR2 from the germline V gene are SGHVS and FQNEAQ. CDR3 length: 12 residues. The CDR3 here is CASRNGDSGAFF. DNA for the CDR3: TGTGCCAGCAGAAACGGGGACAGCGGAGCTTTCTTT.

The chain joins TRBV10-3 to TRBJ2-3, with a weak D call TRBD2 (6 bases). This CDR3 comprises 11 residues. The germline V gene encodes CDR1 ENHRY and CDR2 SYGVKD. The ends were cut back, 8 bases at V and 6 bases at J, with 9 bases in the middle. The CDR3: CAIRDSDTQYF. CDR3 bases: TGTGCCATCCGGGACTCCGATACGCAGTATTTT.

This clonotype appeared a few times. V and J are TRBV27 and TRBJ1-4; D call uncertain. Germline V gene lookup returns CDR1 MNHEY and CDR2 SMNVEV (reference sequence). With 4 bases removed from V and 0 bases from J, the gap between germline ends came to 12 bases. The CDR3 loop spans 16 amino acids. CDR3 sequence reads: CASSYSSGATNEKLFF. The DNA of the CDR3 is TGTGCCAGCAGTTATTCTAGCGGCGCAACTAATGAAAAACTGTTTTTT.

The rearrangement joins TRBV20-1 to TRBJ1-6; weak D call: TRBD1 (5 bases). Germline loops: CDR1 DFQATT, CDR2 SNEGSKA (reference sequence). V was trimmed by 3 bases and J by 7 bases, leaving 7 bases between them. This CDR3 is built from 12 residues. For the CDR3, the DNA is TGCAGTGCTAGCCCAGGGAATTCACCCCTCCACTTT. This encodes CSASPGNSPLHF.

This rearrangement joins TRBV20-1 to TRBJ2-7; a weak D match, TRBD1 (8 bases). Germline V gene data show CDR1 as DFQATT and CDR2 as SNEGSKA (reference sequence). Trimming took off 6 bases at V and 4 bases at J, with 16 bases between the two ends. The CDR3 spans 13 residues. DNA for the CDR3: TGCAGTGCAAGCACAGGGGGGGTGTACGAGCAGTACTTC. Translating it yields CSASTGGVYEQYF.

The rearrangement joins TRBV5-5 to TRBJ1-1; TRBD1 is a possible D gene (5 bases). The V and J ends lost 1 base and 1 base respectively, with 14 bases between them. CDR1 is SGHKS and CDR2 is YYEKEE in the germline V gene (reference sequence). The CDR3 spans 16 residues. In nucleotides, the CDR3 is TGTGCCAGCAGCTTGCTGGGGGGAACTAGGAACACTGAAGCTTTCTTT. Encoded protein: CASSLLGGTRNTEAFF.

This clonotype was detected ten times or more. This rearrangement joins TRBV9 to TRBJ2-2; no reliable D call. This CDR3 spans 14 amino acids. CDR1 and CDR2 (germline): SGDLS, YYNGEE. The V and J ends lost 3 bases and 5 bases respectively, with 11 bases between them. As DNA, the CDR3 is TGTGCCAGCAGCGGGGCCATGGGGACCGGGGAGCTGTTTTTT. Translation gives CASSGAMGTGELFF.

Only a few counts were recorded for this clonotype. The chain has TRBV24-1 and TRBJ2-7; D is ambiguous. There are 13 residues in the CDR3. CDR1 and CDR2 from the germline V gene are KGHDR and SFDVKD. V was trimmed by 5 bases and J by 3 bases, leaving 10 bases between them. CDR3 sequence reads: CATSVYTCYEQYF. For the CDR3, the DNA is TGTGCCACCAGTGTATACACTTGCTACGAGCAGTACTTC.

This clonotype appeared many times. The chain is built from TRBV4-2 and TRBJ1-3, with unresolved D. The V and J ends lost 0 bases and 5 bases respectively, with 5 bases between them. Per the germline V gene, CDR1 is LGHNA and CDR2 is YNFKEQ. The CDR3 has 13 residues. CDR3 in amino acids: CASSQEVRNTIYF. CDR3 DNA: TGTGCCAGCAGCCAAGAGGTGCGAAACACCATATATTTT.

This clonotype came up a few times. This chain joins TRBV10-3 and TRBJ2-4, with TRBD1 matching over 7 bases. This CDR3 contains 15 residues. CDR1 is ENHRY and CDR2 is SYGVKD in the germline V gene. Trimming cost V 0 bases and J 8 bases; bases outside gene matches: 7. For the CDR3, the DNA is TGTGCCATCAGTGAGTCCGCAGGGGGTATAGACATTCAGTACTTC. Its translation is CAISESAGGIDIQYF.

This sequence joins TRBV7-3 and TRBJ2-6; the match to TRBD1 covers 7 bases. Trimming took 4 bases from V and 2 from J; bases not matched to a gene: 5. CDR3 size: 16 residues. Germline CDR1 and CDR2: SGHTA and FQGTGA. The chain's CDR3 is CASSSLDRAGANVLTF. The CDR3 region has the DNA TGTGCCAGCAGCTCACTCGACAGGGCTGGGGCCAACGTCCTGACTTTC.

This clonotype was seen once. The chain uses TRBV10-3 and TRBJ1-2; D may be TRBD1 (6 bases). V gave up 7 bases and J gave up 8 bases, with 17 bases separating them. Germline CDR1 reads ENHRY; CDR2 reads SYGVKD. The CDR3 sequence is 13 residues long. The CDR3 DNA reads as TGTGCCATCAATGTCGCAGGGGAGAGCGGCTACACCTTC. The encoded protein is CAINVAGESGYTF.

This clonotype was seen repeatedly, ten times or more. The rearrangement uses TRBV27 and TRBJ2-7; D gene ambiguous. V was cut by 5 bases and J by 6 bases, with 11 bases left in between. Looked up from germline, CDR1 is MNHEY and CDR2 is SMNVEV (reference sequence). CDR3 size: 12 residues. This CDR3 reads CASSTLESEQYF. The CDR3 DNA reads TGTGCCAGCAGTACTCTAGAGAGCGAGCAGTACTTC.